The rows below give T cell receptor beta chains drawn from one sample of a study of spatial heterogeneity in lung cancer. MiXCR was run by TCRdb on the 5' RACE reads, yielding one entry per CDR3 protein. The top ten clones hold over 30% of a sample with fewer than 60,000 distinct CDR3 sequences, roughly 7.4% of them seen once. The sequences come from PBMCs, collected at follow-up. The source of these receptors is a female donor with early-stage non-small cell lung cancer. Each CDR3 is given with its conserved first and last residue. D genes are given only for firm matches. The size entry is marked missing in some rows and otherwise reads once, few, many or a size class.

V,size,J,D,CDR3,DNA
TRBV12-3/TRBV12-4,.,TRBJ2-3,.,CASSRDGFKDTQYF,TGTGCCAGCAGCCGGGACGGCTTTAAGGATACGCAGTATTTT
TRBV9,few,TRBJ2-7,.,CASSVAGFGEQYF,TGTGCCAGCAGCGTAGCAGGATTCGGCGAGCAGTACTTC
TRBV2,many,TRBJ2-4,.,CASSNPELAKNIQYF,TGTGCCAGCAGCAACCCTGAGTTAGCCAAAAACATTCAGTACTTC
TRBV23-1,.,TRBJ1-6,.,CASSQGSRYNSPLHF,TGCGCCAGCAGTCAAGGCAGCCGATATAATTCACCCCTCCACTTT
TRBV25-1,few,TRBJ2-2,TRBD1,CASSSGTGGFSGELFF,TGTGCCAGCAGTTCCGGGACAGGGGGGTTCTCCGGGGAGCTGTTTTTT
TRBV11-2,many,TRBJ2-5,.,CASSFSTGVGETQYF,TGTGCCAGCAGCTTTTCGACAGGCGTTGGGGAGACCCAGTACTTC
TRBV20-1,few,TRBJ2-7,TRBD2,CGARLAGNSYEQYF,TGCGGTGCGCGACTAGCGGGGAACTCCTACGAGCAGTACTTC
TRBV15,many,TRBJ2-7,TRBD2,CATRRASSGGYEQYF,TGTGCCACCCGTAGGGCGTCTAGCGGGGGGTACGAGCAGTACTTC
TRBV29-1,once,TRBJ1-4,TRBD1,CSAKTGVNEKLFF,TGCAGCGCTAAGACAGGGGTGAATGAAAAACTGTTTTTT
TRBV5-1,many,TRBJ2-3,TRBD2,CASSTNSGGASDTQYF,TGCGCCAGCAGTACCAATAGCGGGGGGGCGTCAGATACGCAGTATTTT
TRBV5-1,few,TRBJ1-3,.,CASSFAGGSGNTIYF,TGCGCCAGCAGCTTTGCGGGGGGATCTGGAAACACCATATATTTT
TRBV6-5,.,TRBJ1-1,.,CASSYSRQGGRGTEAFF,TGTGCCAGCAGTTACTCGAGGCAGGGAGGCAGAGGGACTGAAGCTTTCTTT
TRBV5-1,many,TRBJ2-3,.,CASSSGTVTDTQYF,TGCGCCAGCAGCTCCGGGACCGTCACAGATACGCAGTATTTT
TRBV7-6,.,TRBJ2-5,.,CASSLGLEETQYF,TGTGCCAGCAGCTTAGGGCTGGAAGAGACCCAGTACTTC
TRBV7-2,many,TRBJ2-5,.,CASRSNRAFQETQYF,TGTGCCAGCAGATCCAACAGGGCTTTCCAAGAGACCCAGTACTTC
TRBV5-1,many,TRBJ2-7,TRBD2,CASSFGGVYEQYF,TGCGCCAGCAGCTTCGGGGGGGTATACGAGCAGTACTTC
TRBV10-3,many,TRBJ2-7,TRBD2,CAISESGTSGREQYF,TGTGCCATCAGTGAGTCTGGAACTAGCGGGAGAGAGCAGTACTTC
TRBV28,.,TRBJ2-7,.,CATSDIRYEQYF,TGTGCCACCTCGGACATAAGATACGAGCAGTACTTC
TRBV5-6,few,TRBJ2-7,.,CASSLAGTYEQYF,TGTGCCAGCAGCTTGGCCGGGACCTACGAGCAGTACTTC
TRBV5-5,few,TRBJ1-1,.,CASSWRAQNTEAFF,TGTGCCAGCAGCTGGCGGGCCCAGAACACTGAAGCTTTCTTT
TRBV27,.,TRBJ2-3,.,CASTTRGSSTDTQYF,TGTGCCAGCACCACACGGGGGTCTAGCACAGATACGCAGTATTTT
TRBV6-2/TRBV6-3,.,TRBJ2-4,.,CASSRPVTAKNIQYF,TGTGCCAGCAGCCGCCCGGTCACAGCCAAAAACATTCAGTACTTC
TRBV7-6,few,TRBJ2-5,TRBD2,CASSQFGGLQETQYF,TGTGCCAGCAGCCAATTCGGGGGGTTACAAGAGACCCAGTACTTC
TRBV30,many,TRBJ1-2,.,CAWSLTRGGGYTF,TGTGCCTGGAGCCTTACCCGGGGAGGGGGCTACACCTTC
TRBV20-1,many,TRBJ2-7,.,CSARQARFEQYF,TGCAGTGCTCGACAGGCAAGGTTCGAGCAGTACTTC
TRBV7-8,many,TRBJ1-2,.,CASSLPGLYGYTF,TGTGCCAGCAGCTTACCAGGGTTGTATGGCTACACCTTC
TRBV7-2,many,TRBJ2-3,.,CASSLGDFTDTQYF,TGTGCCAGCAGCTTAGGGGACTTCACAGATACGCAGTATTTT
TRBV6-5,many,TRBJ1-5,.,CASSYSWGNQPQHF,TGTGCCAGCAGTTACTCCTGGGGCAATCAGCCCCAGCATTTT
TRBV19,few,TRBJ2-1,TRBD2,CASSSAGAPVEQFF,TGTGCCAGTAGTTCAGCGGGGGCCCCCGTTGAGCAGTTCTTC
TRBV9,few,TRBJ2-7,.,CASSVVGGYEQYF,TGTGCCAGCAGCGTAGTCGGGGGCTACGAGCAGTACTTC
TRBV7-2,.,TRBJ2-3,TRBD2,CASSSLLRGGLPDTQYF,TGTGCCAGCAGCTCGCTTTTGCGGGGGGGCCTCCCAGATACGCAGTATTTT
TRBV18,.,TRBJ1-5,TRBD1,CASSPETGVHLPQHF,TGTGCCAGCTCGCCTGAGACAGGGGTACATCTGCCCCAGCATTTT
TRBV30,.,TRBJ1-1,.,CAWSVMGQGSAFF,TGTGCCTGGAGTGTAATGGGTCAGGGATCAGCTTTCTTT
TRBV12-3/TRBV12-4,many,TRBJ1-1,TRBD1,CASSTGVTEAFF,TGTGCCAGCAGCACAGGGGTTACTGAAGCTTTCTTT
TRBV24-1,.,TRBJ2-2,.,CATSDGWGAGELLF,TGTGCCACCAGTGACGGTTGGGGGGCCGGGGAGCTGCTTTTT
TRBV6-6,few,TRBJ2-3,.,CASSSRTESTDTQYF,TGTGCCAGCAGTTCCCGGACTGAATCCACAGATACGCAGTATTTT
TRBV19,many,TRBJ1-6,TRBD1,CASTPDRRDNSPLHF,TGTGCCAGTACCCCGGACAGGAGAGATAATTCACCCCTCCACTTT
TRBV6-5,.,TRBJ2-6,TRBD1,CASRDGTVVSGANVLTF,TGTGCCAGCAGGGATGGGACAGTAGTGTCTGGGGCCAACGTCCTGACTTTC
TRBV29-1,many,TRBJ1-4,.,CSARRRELNEKLFF,TGCAGCGCCCGCAGGAGAGAACTTAATGAAAAACTGTTTTTT
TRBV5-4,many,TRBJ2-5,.,CATTGTSRETQYF,TGTGCCACTACTGGGACCTCCCGAGAGACCCAGTACTTC
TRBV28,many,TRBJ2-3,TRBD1,CASSGQGVTDTQYF,TGTGCCAGCAGTGGGCAGGGGGTCACAGATACGCAGTATTTT